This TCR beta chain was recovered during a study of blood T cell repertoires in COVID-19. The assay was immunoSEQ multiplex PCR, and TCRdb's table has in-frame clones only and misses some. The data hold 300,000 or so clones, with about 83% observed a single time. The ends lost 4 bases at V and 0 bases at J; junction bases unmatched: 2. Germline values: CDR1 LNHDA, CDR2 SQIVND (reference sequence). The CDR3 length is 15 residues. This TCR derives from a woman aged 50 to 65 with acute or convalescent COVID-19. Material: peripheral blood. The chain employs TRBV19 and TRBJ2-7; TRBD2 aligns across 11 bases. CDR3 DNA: TGTGCCAGTAGTACCCTAGCGGGAGGCTCCTACGAGCAGTACTTC. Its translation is CASSTLAGGSYEQYF. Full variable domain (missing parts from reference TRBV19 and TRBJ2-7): DGGITQSPKYLFRKEGQNVTLSCEQNLNHDAMYWYRQDPGQGLRLIYYSQIVNDFQKGDIAEGYSVSREKKESFPLTVTSAQKNPTAFYLCASSTLAGGSYEQYFGPGTRLTVT.